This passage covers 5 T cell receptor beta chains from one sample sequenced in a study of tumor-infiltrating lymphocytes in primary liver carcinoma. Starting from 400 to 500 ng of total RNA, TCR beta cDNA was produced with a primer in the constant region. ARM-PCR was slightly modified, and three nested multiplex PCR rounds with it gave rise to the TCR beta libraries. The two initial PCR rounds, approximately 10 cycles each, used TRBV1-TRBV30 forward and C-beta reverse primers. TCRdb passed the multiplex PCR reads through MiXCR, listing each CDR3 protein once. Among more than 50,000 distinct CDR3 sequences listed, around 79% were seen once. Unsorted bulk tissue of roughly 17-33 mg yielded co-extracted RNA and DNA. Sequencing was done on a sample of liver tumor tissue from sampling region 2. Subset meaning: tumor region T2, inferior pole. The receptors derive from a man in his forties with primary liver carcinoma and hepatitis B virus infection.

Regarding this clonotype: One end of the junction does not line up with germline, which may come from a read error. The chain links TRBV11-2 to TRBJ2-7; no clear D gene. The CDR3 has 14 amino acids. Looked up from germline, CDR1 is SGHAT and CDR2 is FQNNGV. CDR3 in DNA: TGTGCTAGCAGCTTAACTGGCACCGCTTACGAGCAGTACTTC. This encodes CASSLTGTAYEQYF.

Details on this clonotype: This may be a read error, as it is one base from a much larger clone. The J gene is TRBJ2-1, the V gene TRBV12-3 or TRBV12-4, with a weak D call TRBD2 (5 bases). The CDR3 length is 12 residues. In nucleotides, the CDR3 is TGTGCCAGCAATGGAGACTACAATGGGCAGTTCTTC. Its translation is CASNGDYNGQFF.

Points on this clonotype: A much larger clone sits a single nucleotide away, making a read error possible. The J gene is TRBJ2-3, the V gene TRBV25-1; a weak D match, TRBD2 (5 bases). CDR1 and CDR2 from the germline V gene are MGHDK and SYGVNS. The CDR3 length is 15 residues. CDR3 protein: CASSPDPGSTDTHYF. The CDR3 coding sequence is TGTGCCAGCAGCCCCGACCCGGGAAGCACAGATACGCACTATTTT.

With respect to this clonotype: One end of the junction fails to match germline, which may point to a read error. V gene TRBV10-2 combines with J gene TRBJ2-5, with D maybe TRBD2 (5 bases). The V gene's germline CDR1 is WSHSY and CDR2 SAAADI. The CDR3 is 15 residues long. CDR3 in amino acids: CVSSEGLPIQEIQYF. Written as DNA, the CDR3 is TGCGTCAGCAGTGAAGGACTGCCCATCCAAGAGATCCAGTACTTC.

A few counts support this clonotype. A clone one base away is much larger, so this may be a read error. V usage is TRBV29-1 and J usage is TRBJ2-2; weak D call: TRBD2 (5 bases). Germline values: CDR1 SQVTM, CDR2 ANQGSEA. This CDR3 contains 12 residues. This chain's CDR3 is CSVVGNTGEPFF. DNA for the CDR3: TGCAGCGTTGTGGGGAACACCGGGGAGCCGTTTTTT.